A selection of T cell receptor beta chains follows, all from one sample in a study of human CD8 memory T cell subsets. From the 5' RACE reads, TCRdb lists one entry per CDR3 protein and no DNA. Its table records around 12,000 distinct CDR3 sequences. Sequenced: CD8+ T cells from PBMCs. These receptors were taken from a human donor in good health. CDR3s include the opening cysteine and the closing phenylalanine or tryptophan. The order of the fields is clone size, V gene, J gene, CDR3 protein. Clone size, where shown, is once, few, many, or a class for clones that have expanded.

abundance: NA
v_gene: TRBV6-2/TRBV6-3
j_gene: TRBJ2-1
CDR3aa: CASSYVSNNEQFF

abundance: NA
v_gene: TRBV10-3
j_gene: TRBJ2-1
CDR3aa: CAIWDGSKYNEQFF

abundance: medium-sized
v_gene: TRBV28
j_gene: TRBJ1-1
CDR3aa: CGSLINTEAFF

abundance: NA
v_gene: TRBV20-1
j_gene: TRBJ1-1
CDR3aa: CSASVIKVWDMNTEAFF

abundance: medium-sized
v_gene: TRBV20-1
j_gene: TRBJ2-3
CDR3aa: CSARASEITDTQYF

abundance: NA
v_gene: TRBV4-2
j_gene: TRBJ1-2
CDR3aa: CASSQDPGGNYGYTF

abundance: medium-sized
v_gene: TRBV6-2/TRBV6-3
j_gene: TRBJ2-1
CDR3aa: CASSYNVAGNSYNEQFF

abundance: NA
v_gene: TRBV19
j_gene: TRBJ2-2
CDR3aa: CASSGVPGRNTGELFF

abundance: NA
v_gene: TRBV6-5
j_gene: TRBJ2-1
CDR3aa: CASSGAVSYNEQFF

abundance: NA
v_gene: TRBV4-1
j_gene: TRBJ2-1
CDR3aa: CASSQELASYNEQFF

abundance: NA
v_gene: TRBV4-1
j_gene: TRBJ2-7
CDR3aa: CASSHRGNEQYF

abundance: NA
v_gene: TRBV3-2
j_gene: TRBJ2-2
CDR3aa: CASSQEGQGSAGELFF

abundance: NA
v_gene: TRBV5-1
j_gene: TRBJ1-4
CDR3aa: CASSLSAGRVDEKLFF

abundance: NA
v_gene: TRBV20-1
j_gene: TRBJ1-6
CDR3aa: CSARERTGWRSDSPLHF

abundance: NA
v_gene: TRBV13
j_gene: TRBJ1-1
CDR3aa: CASSLGLNGAAFF

abundance: NA
v_gene: TRBV20-1
j_gene: TRBJ2-7
CDR3aa: CSALGPVGTYEQYF

abundance: medium-sized
v_gene: TRBV4-3
j_gene: TRBJ2-1
CDR3aa: CASSQEVGLAGYNEQFF

abundance: medium-sized
v_gene: TRBV29-1
j_gene: TRBJ2-5
CDR3aa: CSVEETEETQYF

abundance: NA
v_gene: TRBV5-6
j_gene: TRBJ2-5
CDR3aa: CASSPGTSGGASETQYF

abundance: NA
v_gene: TRBV6-2/TRBV6-3
j_gene: TRBJ2-4
CDR3aa: CASSYPAGTLLAKNIQYF

abundance: NA
v_gene: TRBV20-1
j_gene: TRBJ2-1
CDR3aa: CSARDFQGLDEQFF

abundance: NA
v_gene: TRBV5-1
j_gene: TRBJ1-5
CDR3aa: CASSLTGPNQPQHF

abundance: NA
v_gene: TRBV3-1
j_gene: TRBJ2-5
CDR3aa: CASSNKGETQYF

abundance: NA
v_gene: TRBV5-1
j_gene: TRBJ2-3
CDR3aa: CASSQWGSTDTQYF

abundance: NA
v_gene: TRBV9
j_gene: TRBJ2-2
CDR3aa: CASSSRATGELFF

abundance: NA
v_gene: TRBV7-9
j_gene: TRBJ2-5
CDR3aa: CASSLDLEGPETQYF

abundance: NA
v_gene: TRBV29-1
j_gene: TRBJ2-3
CDR3aa: CSVHHQGTDTQYF

abundance: NA
v_gene: TRBV4-1
j_gene: TRBJ2-7
CDR3aa: CASSPRLAGTYEQYF

abundance: NA
v_gene: TRBV15
j_gene: TRBJ2-1
CDR3aa: CATSRDWDRGRDEQFF

abundance: NA
v_gene: TRBV24-1
j_gene: TRBJ2-1
CDR3aa: CATSDHTGTGLFNEQFF

abundance: NA
v_gene: TRBV4-2
j_gene: TRBJ2-2
CDR3aa: CASSQDRTNGELFF

abundance: NA
v_gene: TRBV14
j_gene: TRBJ2-7
CDR3aa: CASSQVTPTTGGYEQYF